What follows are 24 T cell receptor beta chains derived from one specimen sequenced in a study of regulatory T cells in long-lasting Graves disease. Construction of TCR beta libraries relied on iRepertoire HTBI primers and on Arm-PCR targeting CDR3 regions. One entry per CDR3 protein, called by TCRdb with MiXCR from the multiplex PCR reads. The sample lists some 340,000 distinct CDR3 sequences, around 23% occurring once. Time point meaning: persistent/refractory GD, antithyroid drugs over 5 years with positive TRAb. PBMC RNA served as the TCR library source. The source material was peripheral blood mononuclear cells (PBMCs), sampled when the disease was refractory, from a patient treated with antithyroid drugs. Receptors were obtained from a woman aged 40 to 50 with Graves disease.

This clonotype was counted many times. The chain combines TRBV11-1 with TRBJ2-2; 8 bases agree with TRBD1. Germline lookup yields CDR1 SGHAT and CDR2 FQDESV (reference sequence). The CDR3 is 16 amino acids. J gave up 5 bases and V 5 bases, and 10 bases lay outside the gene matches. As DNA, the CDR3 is TGTGCCAGCAGCCCCAAAGGACAGGGTTTGACCGGGGAGCTGTTTTTT. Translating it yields CASSPKGQGLTGELFF. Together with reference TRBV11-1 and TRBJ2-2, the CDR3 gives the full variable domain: EAEVAQSPRYKITEKSQAVAFWCDPISGHATLYWYRQILGQGPELLVQFQDESVVDDSQLPKDRFSAERLKGVDSTLKIQPAELGDSAMYLCASSPKGQGLTGELFFGEGSRLTVL.

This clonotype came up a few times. The CDR3 nucleotides are TGTGCCAGCAGGCTAATAGGGGCAGCCGGAAACACCATATATTTT. This translates into CASRLIGAAGNTIYF. The chain couples TRBV28 to TRBJ1-3; D is perhaps TRBD1 (5 bases). V lost 6 bases, J lost 4 bases, and 16 bases lay in between. Germline CDR1 and CDR2: MDHEN and SYDVKM. The CDR3 has 15 amino acids. Supplemented by reference TRBV28 and TRBJ1-3, the full variable domain reads DVKVTQSSRYLVKRTGEKVFLECVQDMDHENMFWYRQDPGLGLRLIYFSYDVKMKEKGDIPEGYSVSREKKERFSLILESASTNQTSMYLCASRLIGAAGNTIYFGEGSWLTVV.

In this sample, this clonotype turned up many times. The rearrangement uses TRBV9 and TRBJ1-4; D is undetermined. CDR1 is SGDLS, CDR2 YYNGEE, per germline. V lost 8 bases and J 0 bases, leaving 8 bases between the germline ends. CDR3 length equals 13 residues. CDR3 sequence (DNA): TGTGCCAGTGCGGGCCCAACTAATGAAAAACTGTTTTTT. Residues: CASAGPTNEKLFF. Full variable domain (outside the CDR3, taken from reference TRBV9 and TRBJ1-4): DSGVTQTPKHLITATGQRVTLRCSPRSGDLSVYWYQQSLDQGLQFLIQYYNGEERAKGNILERFSAQQFPDLHSELNLSSLELGDSALYFCASAGPTNEKLFFGSGTQLSVL.

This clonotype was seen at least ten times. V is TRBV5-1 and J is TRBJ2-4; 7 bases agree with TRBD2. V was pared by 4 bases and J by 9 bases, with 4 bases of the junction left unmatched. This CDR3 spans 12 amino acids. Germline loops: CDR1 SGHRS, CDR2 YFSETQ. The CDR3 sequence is CASSRDYTIQYF. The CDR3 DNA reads TGCGCCAGCAGCCGGGACTATACCATTCAGTACTTC.

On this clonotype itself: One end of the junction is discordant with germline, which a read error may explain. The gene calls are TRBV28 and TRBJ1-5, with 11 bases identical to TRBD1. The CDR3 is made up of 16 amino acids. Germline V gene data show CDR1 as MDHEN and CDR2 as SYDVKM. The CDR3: CASSQDRGLSNQSQHF. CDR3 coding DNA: TGTGCCAGCAGTCAGGACAGGGGGCTGAGCAATCAGTCCCAGCATTTT.

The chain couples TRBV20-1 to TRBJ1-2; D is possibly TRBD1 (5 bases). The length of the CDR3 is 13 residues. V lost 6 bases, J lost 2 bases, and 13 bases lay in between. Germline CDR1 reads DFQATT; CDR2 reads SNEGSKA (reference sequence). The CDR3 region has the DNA TGCAGTGCCCGGGACGGAGAAAACTATGGCTACACCTTC. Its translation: CSARDGENYGYTF.

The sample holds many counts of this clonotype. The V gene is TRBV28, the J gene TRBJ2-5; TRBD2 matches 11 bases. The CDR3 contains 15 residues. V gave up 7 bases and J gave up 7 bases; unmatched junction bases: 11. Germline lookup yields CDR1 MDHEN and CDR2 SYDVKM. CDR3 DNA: TGTGCCAGCACTCAATTGGGACTAGCGGAGGGGACCCAGTACTTC. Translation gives CASTQLGLAEGTQYF.

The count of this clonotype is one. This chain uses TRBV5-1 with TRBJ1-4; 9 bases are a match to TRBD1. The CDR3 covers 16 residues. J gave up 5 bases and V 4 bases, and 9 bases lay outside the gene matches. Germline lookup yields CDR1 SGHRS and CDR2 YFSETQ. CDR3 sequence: CASSTYGQGSNEKLFF. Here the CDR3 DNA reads TGCGCCAGCAGCACCTACGGACAGGGGTCAAATGAAAAACTGTTTTTT.

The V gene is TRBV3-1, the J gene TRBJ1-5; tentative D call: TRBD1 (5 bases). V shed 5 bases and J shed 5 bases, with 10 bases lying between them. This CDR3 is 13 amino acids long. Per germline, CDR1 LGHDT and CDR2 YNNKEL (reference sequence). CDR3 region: CASSFLGDQPQHF. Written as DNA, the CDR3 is TGTGCCAGCAGCTTTCTGGGGGATCAGCCCCAGCATTTT.

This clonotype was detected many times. The CDR3 loop is CANSDRGSTGELFF. The CDR3 bases are TGTGCCAACTCAGACAGGGGGTCCACCGGGGAGCTGTTTTTT. The rearrangement links TRBV2 to TRBJ2-2; 9 bases agree with TRBD1. Unmatched junction bases numbered 7, after V lost 10 bases and J lost 4 bases. The CDR3 consists of 14 residues. Germline CDR1 is SNHLY and CDR2 is FYNNEI.

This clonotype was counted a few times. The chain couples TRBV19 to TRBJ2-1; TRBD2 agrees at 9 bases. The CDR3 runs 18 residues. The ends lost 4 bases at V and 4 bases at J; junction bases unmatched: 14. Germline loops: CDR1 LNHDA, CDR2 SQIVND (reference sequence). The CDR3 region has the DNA TGTGCCAGTAGTACCCAAGATCGCGGGAGGGATCCTTACAATGAGCAGTTCTTC. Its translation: CASSTQDRGRDPYNEQFF.

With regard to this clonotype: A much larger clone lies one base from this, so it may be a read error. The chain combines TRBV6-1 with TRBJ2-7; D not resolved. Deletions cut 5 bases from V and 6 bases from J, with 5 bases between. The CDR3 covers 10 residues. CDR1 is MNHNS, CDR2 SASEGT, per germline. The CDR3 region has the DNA TGTGCCAGCAGTAGGTCCGAGCAGTACTTC. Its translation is CASSRSEQYF.

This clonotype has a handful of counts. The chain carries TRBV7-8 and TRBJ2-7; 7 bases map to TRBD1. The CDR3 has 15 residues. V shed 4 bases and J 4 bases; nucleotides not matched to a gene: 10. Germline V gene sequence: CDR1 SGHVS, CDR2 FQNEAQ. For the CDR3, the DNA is TGTGCCAGCAGCTGGAGGCCAGGGACAGCTTACGAGCAGTACTTC. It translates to CASSWRPGTAYEQYF.

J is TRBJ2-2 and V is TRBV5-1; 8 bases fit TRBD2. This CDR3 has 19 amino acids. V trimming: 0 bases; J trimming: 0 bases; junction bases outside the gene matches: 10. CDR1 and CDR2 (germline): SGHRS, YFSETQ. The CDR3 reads CASSLALIKRETNTGELFF. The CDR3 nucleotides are TGCGCCAGCAGCTTGGCCCTAATAAAGCGGGAGACGAACACCGGGGAGCTGTTTTTT.

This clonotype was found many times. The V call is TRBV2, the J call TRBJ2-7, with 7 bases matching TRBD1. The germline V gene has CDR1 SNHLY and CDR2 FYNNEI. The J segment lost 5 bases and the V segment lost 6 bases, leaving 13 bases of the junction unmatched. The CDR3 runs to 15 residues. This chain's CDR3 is CASRSTGQRFHEQYF. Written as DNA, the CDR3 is TGTGCCAGCAGAAGTACGGGACAGCGGTTCCACGAGCAGTACTTC.

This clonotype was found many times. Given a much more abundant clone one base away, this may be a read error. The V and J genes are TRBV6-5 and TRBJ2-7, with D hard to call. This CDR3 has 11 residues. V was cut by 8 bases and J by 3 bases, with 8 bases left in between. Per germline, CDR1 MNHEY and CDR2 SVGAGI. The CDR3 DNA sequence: TGTGCCAGCCGTTGGGGCTACGAGCAGTACTTC. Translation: CASRWGYEQYF.

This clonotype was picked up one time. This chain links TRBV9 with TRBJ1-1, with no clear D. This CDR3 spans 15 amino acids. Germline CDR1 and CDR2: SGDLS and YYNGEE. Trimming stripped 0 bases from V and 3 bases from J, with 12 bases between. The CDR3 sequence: CASSVGPREHTEAFF. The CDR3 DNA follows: TGTGCCAGCAGCGTAGGCCCGAGGGAGCACACTGAAGCTTTCTTT. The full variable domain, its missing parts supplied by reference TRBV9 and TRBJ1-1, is DSGVTQTPKHLITATGQRVTLRCSPRSGDLSVYWYQQSLDQGLQFLIQYYNGEERAKGNILERFSAQQFPDLHSELNLSSLELGDSALYFCASSVGPREHTEAFFGQGTRLTVV.

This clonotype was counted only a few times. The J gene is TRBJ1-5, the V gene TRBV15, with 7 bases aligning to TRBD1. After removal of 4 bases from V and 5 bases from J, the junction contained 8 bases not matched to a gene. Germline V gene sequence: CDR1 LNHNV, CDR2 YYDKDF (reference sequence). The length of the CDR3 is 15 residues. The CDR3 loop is CATSKGGGYDQPQHF. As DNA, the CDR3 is TGTGCCACCAGCAAGGGAGGGGGCTACGATCAGCCCCAGCATTTT.

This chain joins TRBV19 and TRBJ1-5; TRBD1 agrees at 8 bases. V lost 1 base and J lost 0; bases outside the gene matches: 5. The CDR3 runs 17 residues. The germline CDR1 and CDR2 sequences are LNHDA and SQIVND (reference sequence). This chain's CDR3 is CASSIGQGLSSNQPQHF. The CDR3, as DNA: TGTGCCAGTAGTATAGGACAGGGGTTAAGTAGCAATCAGCCCCAGCATTTT. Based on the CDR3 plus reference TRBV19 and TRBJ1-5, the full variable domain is DGGITQSPKYLFRKEGQNVTLSCEQNLNHDAMYWYRQDPGQGLRLIYYSQIVNDFQKGDIAEGYSVSREKKESFPLTVTSAQKNPTAFYLCASSIGQGLSSNQPQHFGDGTRLSIL.

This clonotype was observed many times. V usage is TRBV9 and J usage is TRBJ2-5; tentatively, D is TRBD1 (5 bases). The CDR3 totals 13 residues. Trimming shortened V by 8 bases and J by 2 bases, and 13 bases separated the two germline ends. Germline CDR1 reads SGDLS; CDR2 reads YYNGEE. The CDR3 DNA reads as TGTGCCAGTGGAAGACAGTCTCAAGAGACCCAGTACTTC. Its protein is CASGRQSQETQYF.

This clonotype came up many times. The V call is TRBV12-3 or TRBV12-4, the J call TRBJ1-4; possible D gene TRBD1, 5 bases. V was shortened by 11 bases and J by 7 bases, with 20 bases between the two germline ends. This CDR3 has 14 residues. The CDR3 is CASREEGRGEKLFF. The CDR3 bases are TGTGCCTCCAGGGAGGAGGGGCGCGGTGAAAAACTGTTTTTT.

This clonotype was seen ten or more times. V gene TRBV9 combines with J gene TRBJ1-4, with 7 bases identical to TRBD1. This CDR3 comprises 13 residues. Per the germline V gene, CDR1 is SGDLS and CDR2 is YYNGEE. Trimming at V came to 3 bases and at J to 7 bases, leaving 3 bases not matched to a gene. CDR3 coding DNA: TGTGCCAGCAGCGGGGACAGCACTGAAAAACTGTTTTTT. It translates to CASSGDSTEKLFF.

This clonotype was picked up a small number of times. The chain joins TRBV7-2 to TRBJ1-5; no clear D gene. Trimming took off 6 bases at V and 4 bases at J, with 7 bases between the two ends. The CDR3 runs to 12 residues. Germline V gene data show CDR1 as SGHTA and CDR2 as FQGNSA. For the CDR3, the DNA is TGTGCCAGCAGTTGGGAGAATCAGCCCCAGCATTTT. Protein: CASSWENQPQHF.

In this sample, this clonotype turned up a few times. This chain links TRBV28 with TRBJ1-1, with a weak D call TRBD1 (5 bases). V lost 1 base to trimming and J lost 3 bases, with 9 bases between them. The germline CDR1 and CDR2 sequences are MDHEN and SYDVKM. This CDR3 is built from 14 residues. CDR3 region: CASSLSWGDTEAFF. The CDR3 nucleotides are TGTGCCAGCAGTTTATCTTGGGGGGACACTGAAGCTTTCTTT.